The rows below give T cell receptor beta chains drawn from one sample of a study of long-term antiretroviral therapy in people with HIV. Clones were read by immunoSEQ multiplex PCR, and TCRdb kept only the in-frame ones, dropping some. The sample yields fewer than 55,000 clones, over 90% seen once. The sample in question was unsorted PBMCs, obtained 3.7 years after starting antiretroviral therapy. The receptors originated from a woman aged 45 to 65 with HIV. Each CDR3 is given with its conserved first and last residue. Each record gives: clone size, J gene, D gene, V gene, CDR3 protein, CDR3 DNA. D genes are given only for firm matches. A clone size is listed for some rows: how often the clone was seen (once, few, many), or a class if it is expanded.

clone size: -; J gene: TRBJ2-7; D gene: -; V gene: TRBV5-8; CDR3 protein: CASSSGVREQYF; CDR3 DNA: TGTGCCAGCAGCTCGGGCGTCCGGGAGCAGTACTTC
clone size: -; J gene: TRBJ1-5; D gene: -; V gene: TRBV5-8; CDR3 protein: CASSFSGTSNQPQHF; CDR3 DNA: TGTGCCAGCAGCTTTTCCGGGACCAGCAATCAGCCCCAGCATTTT
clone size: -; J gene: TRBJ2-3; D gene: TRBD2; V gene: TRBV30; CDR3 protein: CAWSVEVGGTDTQYF; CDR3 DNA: TGTGCCTGGAGTGTTGAAGTGGGAGGGACAGATACGCAGTATTTT
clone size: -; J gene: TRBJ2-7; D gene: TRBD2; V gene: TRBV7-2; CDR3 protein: CASSPRSGGADEQYF; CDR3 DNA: TGTGCCAGCAGCCCGCGTAGCGGGGGGGCGGACGAGCAGTACTTC
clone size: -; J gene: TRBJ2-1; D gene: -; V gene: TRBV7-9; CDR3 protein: CASSFDGPYNEQFF; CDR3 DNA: TGTGCCAGCAGCTTCGACGGACCGTACAATGAGCAGTTCTTC
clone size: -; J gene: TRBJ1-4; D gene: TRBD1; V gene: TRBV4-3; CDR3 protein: CASSQLGTGDEKLFF; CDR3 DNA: TGCGCCAGCAGCCAGCTCGGGACAGGCGACGAAAAACTGTTTTTT
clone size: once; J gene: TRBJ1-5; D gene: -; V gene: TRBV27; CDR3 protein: CASRSGVEGGQPQHF; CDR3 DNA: TGTGCCAGCAGGTCAGGGGTGGAAGGTGGTCAGCCCCAGCATTTT
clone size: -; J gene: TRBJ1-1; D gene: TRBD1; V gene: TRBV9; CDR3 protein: CASSSGQPNTEAFF; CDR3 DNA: TGTGCCAGCAGCTCGGGACAGCCGAACACTGAAGCTTTCTTT
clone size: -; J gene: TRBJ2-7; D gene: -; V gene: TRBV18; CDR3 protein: CASSPDASPYEQYF; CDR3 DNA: TGTGCCAGCTCACCGGATGCCAGTCCCTACGAGCAGTACTTC
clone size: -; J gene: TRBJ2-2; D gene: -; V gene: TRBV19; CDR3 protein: CASSIAGATGELFF; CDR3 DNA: TGTGCCAGTAGTATAGCCGGGGCAACCGGGGAGCTGTTTTTT
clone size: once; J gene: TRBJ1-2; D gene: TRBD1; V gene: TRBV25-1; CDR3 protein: CASKTTGTNGYGYTF; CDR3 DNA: TGTGCCAGCAAAACGACAGGGACTAATGGCTATGGCTACACCTTC
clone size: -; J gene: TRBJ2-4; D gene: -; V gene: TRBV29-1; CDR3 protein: CSVLAKNIQYF; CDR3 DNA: TGCAGCGTTCTAGCCAAAAACATTCAGTACTTC
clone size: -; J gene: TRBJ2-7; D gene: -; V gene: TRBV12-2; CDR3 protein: CASRFLAGTSGAQRYYEQYF; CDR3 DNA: TGTGCAAGTCGCTTTTTGGCCGGGACTAGCGGGGCCCAGAGGTACTACGAGCAGTACTTC
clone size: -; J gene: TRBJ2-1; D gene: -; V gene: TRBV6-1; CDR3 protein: CASSEWDNQGNEQFF; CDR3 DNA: TGTGCCAGCAGTGAATGGGACAACCAAGGCAATGAGCAGTTCTTC
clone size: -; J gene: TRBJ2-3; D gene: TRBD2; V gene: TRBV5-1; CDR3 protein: CASSLTGGGDTQYF; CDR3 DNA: TGCGCCAGCAGCCTCACCGGGGGGGGAGATACGCAGTATTTT
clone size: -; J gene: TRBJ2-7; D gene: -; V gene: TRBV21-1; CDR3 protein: CASTQIPALIRDRESYEQYF; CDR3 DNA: TGTGCCAGCACCCAGATCCCCGCTCTTATTCGGGACAGGGAGTCCTACGAGCAGTACTTC
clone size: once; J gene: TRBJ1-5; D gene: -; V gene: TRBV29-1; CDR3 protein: CSVDRDGASNQPQHF; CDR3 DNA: TGCAGCGTTGACAGGGATGGAGCTAGCAATCAGCCCCAGCATTTT
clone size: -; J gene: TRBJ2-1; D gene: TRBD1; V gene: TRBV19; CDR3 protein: CASNGDRASSYNEQFF; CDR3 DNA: TGTGCCAGTAACGGGGACAGGGCCAGCTCCTACAATGAGCAGTTCTTC
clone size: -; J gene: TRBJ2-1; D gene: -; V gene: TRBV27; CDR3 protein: CASSWGRNNEQFF; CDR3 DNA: TGTGCCAGCAGTTGGGGACGGAACAATGAGCAGTTCTTC
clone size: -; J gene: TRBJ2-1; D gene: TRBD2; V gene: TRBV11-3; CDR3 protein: CASSTQGTSGLSEQFF; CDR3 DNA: TGTGCCAGCAGCACCCAGGGGACTAGCGGCCTGAGTGAGCAGTTCTTC
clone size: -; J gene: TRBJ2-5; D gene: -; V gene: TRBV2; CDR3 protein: CASSERWAGRYQETQYF; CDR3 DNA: TGTGCCAGCAGTGAAAGGTGGGCGGGGCGATACCAAGAGACCCAGTACTTC
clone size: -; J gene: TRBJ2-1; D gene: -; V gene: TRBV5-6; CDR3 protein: CASSLSDEQFF; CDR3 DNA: TGTGCCAGCAGCTTGTCCGATGAGCAGTTCTTC
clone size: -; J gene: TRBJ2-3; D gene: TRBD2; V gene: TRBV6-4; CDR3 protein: CASSDSGDANTQYF; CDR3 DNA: TGTGCCAGCAGTGATAGCGGGGATGCCAATACGCAGTATTTT
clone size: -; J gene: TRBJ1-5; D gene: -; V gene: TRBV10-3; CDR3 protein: CAIRNDKNQPHHF; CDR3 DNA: TGTGCCATCAGAAACGACAAAAATCAGCCCCATCATTTT
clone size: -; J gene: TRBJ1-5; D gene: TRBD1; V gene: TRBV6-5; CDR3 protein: CASSSTGGNQPQHF; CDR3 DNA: TGTGCCAGCAGTTCGACAGGGGGCAATCAGCCCCAGCATTTT
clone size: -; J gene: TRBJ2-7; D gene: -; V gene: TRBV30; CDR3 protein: CAWNHAFDGYEQYF; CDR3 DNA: TGTGCCTGGAATCACGCCTTCGACGGATACGAGCAGTACTTC
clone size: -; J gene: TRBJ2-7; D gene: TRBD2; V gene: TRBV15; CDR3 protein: CATSRDLGGMGEQYF; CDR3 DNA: TGTGCCACCAGCAGAGATCTGGGAGGGATGGGCGAGCAGTACTTC
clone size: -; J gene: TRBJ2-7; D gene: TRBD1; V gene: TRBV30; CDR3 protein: CAWSGIRTGVYEQYF; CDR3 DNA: TGTGCCTGGAGTGGAATCAGGACAGGAGTCTACGAGCAGTACTTC